This TCR beta chain was observed in a study of T cell clusters in autoimmune cytopenias (dated by TCRdb to about 2019). Concerning the study at large: The median TRB sequencing depth was 51,575 reads per sample, and the median number of distinct TRB clonotypes was roughly 2,200 per sample. Peripheral blood TRB and IGH repertoires were sequenced in autoimmune cytopenia patients at active disease and during treatment follow-up, alongside healthy, CLL and autoimmune hepatitis controls. The goal of the study was to find out whether patients with autoimmune cytopenia have a disease-specific immune repertoire signature that could be used as a blood-based biomarker.

Its CDR3 holds 14 amino acids, cysteine through phenylalanine. Nucleotide data are not available. Based on the germline V gene (reference sequence), the CDR1 and CDR2 sequences are GTSNPN and SVGIG. Without a recorded count, this clonotype is taken to be medium-sized (0.01 to 0.1%) from its frequency. It lacks a known antigen. Multiplex PCR with a touch-down protocol amplified TRB rearrangements, with the TRB-A and TRB-B primer pools combined in a single tube. Illumina adapters and sample indices were attached to the amplicons through two consecutive PCR reactions using Phusion HS II polymerase. Amplicons were gel-purified with the NucleoSpin Gel and PCR Clean-up kit, then quantified by Qubit and quality-checked on an Agilent 2100 Bioanalyzer. Sequencing of the libraries was performed on an Illumina MiSeq with 600-cycle, single-indexed, paired-end runs. Per the source publication's procedure: Alignment and assembly of TRB reads were performed with MiXCR version 2.1.12 and the default MiXCR reference library. A clone was defined by each unique CDR3 nucleotide sequence, and the analysis included only productive sequences with two or more reads. Alpha-parameterized diversity profiles (alpha 0 to 5), including the Shannon (alpha 1) and Simpson (alpha 2) indices, were computed with an R script to assess repertoire diversity. The tcR package was used to compute combinatorial TRB VJ usage, and cohorts were compared on this usage by principal component analysis with ade4. Using GLIPH, TCRbeta CDR3s were clustered on pairs of cohorts matched for age and read depth, and a Wilcoxon test was used to compare cluster frequencies. TCRdb reprocessed the reads into one record per CDR3 protein sequence, lacking DNA. What appears here as the V and J calls and clone size reflects TCRdb's work, not the paper's. The sample table includes approximately 3,800 distinct CDR3 sequences. The ten largest clones capture over 25% of the sample.

For each sample, TRB amplification used around 260 ng of peripheral blood genomic DNA, equal to approximately 37,500 genome equivalents. Results the study describes overall, beyond this receptor: GLIPH results suggested that primary autoimmune cytopenia patients were missing physiological T cell clusters, with 51 clusters found only in healthy donors compared with fewer than 20 found only in patients. The T cell clusters were only ever defined in silico, so experimental validation of their functional role was still needed. In the comparison of secondary cytopenia with CLL, no cluster-lack signature showed up, apparently because the dominant lymphoma-associated repertoire masked the signature. Compared with active autoimmune hepatitis patients, healthy donors had almost three times as many exclusive TRB clusters, a finding consistent with an autoimmunity-wide signature. The TRB repertoire shifts, including less even repertoires in secondary cytopenia and CLL, mostly reflected lymphoma bias and not autoimmunity.

This receptor was obtained from a human donor with an autoimmune cytopenia or autoimmune hepatitis (not recorded which). The chain was built from TRBV30 and TRBJ2-7; without DNA, the TCRdb call of TRBD1 cannot be checked. Sequencing used peripheral blood. The CDR3: CAWSSRDRGHEQYF.